This T cell receptor (beta chain) emerged from a study of blood T cell repertoires in COVID-19. The overall study: PBMCs, B-cell-depleted T cells, or T cells provided the cDNA or gDNA that made up the material.

Methods used by the authors: Reference gene primer amplification gave estimated nucleated cell counts. Produced via immunoSEQ multiplex PCR; TCRdb's table is partial and in-frame only. The V and J calls and clone size are taken from that table; D and trimming were inferred from the DNA. The table includes around 60,000 clones, around 90% detected once. The V and J ends lost 3 bases and 1 base respectively, with 9 bases between them. CDR1 is SEHNR and CDR2 is FQNEAQ in the germline V gene (reference sequence). The CDR3 has 14 residues. The material sequenced was peripheral blood. The TCR sequence derives from a woman older than 75 with active COVID-19. This sequence joins TRBV7-9 and TRBJ1-1; D may be TRBD1 (5 bases). DNA for the CDR3: TGTGCCAGCAGCTTTCGGACACCGAACACTGAAGCTTTCTTT. It specifies CASSFRTPNTEAFF.